The source of this T cell receptor beta chain is a study of T cell repertoires in cytomegalovirus infection. TCRdb redid the calling of the reads with MiXCR, one entry per CDR3 protein. The table shows about 490,000 distinct CDR3 sequences, with more than 15% occurring only once. In this sample, this clonotype turned up many times. CDR3 length: 19 amino acids. The trim removed 5 bases at V and 0 bases at J, leaving 17 bases unmatched. Germline CDR1 MNHEY, CDR2 SVGAGI. The sample taken for sequencing was CD8+ T cells from PBMCs. The sequence came from a human donor in good health (CMV status not recorded). Some clones in this sample may be carry-over from other donors' samples. The chain employs TRBV6-5 and TRBJ2-7; 9 bases align to TRBD2. CDR3 region: CASSPNLWIAGDSSYEQYF. The CDR3 DNA reads TGTGCCAGCAGTCCCAATCTCTGGATAGCGGGAGACAGCTCCTACGAGCAGTACTTC.